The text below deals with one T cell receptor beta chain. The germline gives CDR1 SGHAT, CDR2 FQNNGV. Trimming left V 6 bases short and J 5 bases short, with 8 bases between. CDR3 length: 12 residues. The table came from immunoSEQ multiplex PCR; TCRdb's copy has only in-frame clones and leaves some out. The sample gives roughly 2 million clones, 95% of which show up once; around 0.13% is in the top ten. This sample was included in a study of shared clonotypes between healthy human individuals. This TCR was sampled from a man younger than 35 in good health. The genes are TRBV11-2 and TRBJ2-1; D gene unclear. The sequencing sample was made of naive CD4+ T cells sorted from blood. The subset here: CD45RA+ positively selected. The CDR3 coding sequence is TGTGCCAGCAGGAGTAATGACAATGAGCAGTTCTTC. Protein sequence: CASRSNDNEQFF.